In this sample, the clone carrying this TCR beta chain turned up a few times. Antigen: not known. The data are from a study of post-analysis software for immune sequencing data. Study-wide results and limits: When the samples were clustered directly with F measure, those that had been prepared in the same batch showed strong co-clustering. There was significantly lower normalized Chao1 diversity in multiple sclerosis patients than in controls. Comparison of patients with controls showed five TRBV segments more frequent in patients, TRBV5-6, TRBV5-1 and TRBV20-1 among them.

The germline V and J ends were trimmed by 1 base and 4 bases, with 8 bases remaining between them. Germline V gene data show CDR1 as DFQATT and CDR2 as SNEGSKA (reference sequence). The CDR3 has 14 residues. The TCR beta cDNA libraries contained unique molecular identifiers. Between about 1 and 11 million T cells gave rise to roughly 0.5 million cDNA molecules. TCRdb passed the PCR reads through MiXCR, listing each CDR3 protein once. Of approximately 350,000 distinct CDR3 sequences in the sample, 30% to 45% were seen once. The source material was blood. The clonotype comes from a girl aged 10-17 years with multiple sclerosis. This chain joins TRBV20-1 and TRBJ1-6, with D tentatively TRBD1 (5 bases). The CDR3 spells CSARGQGYNSPLHF. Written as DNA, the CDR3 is TGCAGTGCTAGAGGTCAGGGTTATAATTCACCCCTCCACTTT.